This T cell receptor beta chain was retrieved from a study of OX40 agonist ivuxolimab in advanced cancers. Trimming left V 4 bases short and J 5 bases short, with 11 bases between. This CDR3 contains 13 residues. In germline, CDR1 is MNHNS, CDR2 SASEGT. The method was immunoSEQ multiplex PCR; TCRdb's version includes in-frame clones alone and lacks a portion of them. The sample holds roughly 68,000 clones, 75% to 95% seen once. Sampling times: baseline, cycle 4 day 1, cycle 7 day 1. The TCR was taken from an adult with an advanced solid tumor such as melanoma, head and neck, liver or kidney cancer. This material consisted of CD4+ or CD8+ T cells sorted from blood, taken in a trial of the OX40 agonist ivuxolimab. The chain combines TRBV6-1 with TRBJ2-5; D tentatively fits TRBD1 or TRBD2 (5 bases each). CDR3 nucleotides: TGTGCCAGCAGTGCCGGGACGGCTGAGACCCAGTACTTC. It specifies CASSAGTAETQYF.